The T cell receptor beta chain under discussion was sequenced for a study of circulating and synovial CD4+ cells in juvenile arthritis. Overall study results and limits: Compared with bulk blood, circulating pathogenic-like lymphocytes shared substantially more CDR3 sequences with synovial T cells. The pathogenic-like versus bulk T cell difference escaped Vbeta family analysis. Bulk blood CD4 repertoires were more diverse than these.

The repertoire was sequenced with immunoSEQ multiplex PCR; TCRdb's copy has only in-frame clones and lacks some. The sample includes 25,000 to 35,000 clones, around 93% of them seen just once. In regard to this clone: Its antigen remains unidentified.

Specimen: CD4+ T cells from blood. The source is a human donor with juvenile idiopathic arthritis.

The chain's CDR3 is CASTGDRFYTF. CDR3 DNA: TGTGCCAGCACTGGGGACAGATTTTACACCTTC. The rearrangement uses TRBV2 and TRBJ1-2; 7 bases are shared with TRBD1. Germline CDR1 SNHLY, CDR2 FYNNEI. The CDR3 totals 11 residues. The V segment lost 7 bases and the J segment 11 bases; nucleotides outside the gene matches: 7.